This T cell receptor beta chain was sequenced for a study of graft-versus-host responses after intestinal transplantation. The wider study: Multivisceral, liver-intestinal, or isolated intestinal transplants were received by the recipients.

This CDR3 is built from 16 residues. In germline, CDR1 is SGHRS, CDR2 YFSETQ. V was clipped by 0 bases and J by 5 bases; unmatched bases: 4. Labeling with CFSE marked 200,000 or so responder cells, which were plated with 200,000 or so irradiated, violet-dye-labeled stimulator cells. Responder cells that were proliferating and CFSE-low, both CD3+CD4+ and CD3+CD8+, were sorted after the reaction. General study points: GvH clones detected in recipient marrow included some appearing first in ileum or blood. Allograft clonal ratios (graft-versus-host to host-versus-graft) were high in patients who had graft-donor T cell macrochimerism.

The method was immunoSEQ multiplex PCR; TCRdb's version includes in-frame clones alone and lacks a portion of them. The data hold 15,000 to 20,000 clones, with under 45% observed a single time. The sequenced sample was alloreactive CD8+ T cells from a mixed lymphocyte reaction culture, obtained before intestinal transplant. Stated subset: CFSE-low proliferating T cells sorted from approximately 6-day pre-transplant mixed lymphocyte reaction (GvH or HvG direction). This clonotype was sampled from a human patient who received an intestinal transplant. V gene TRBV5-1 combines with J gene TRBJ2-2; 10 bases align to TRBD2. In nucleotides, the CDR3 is TGCGCCAGCAGCTTGGGGCTAGCGGGAGATACCGGGGAGCTGTTTTTT. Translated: CASSLGLAGDTGELFF. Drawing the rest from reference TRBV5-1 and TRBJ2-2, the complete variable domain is KAGVTQTPRYLIKTRGQQVTLSCSPISGHRSVSWYQQTPGQGLQFLFEYFSETQRNKGNFPGRFSGRQFSNSRSEMNVSTLELGDSALYLCASSLGLAGDTGELFFGEGSRLTVL.